This T cell receptor (beta chain) is drawn from a study of CD8 T cells in Susac syndrome. This CDR3 spans 16 amino acids. The V gene lost 5 bases and the J gene lost 0 bases, with 14 bases spanning the gap. Germline V gives CDR1 KGHSH, CDR2 LQKENI. Reverse transcription of roughly 0.45 to 1 ug RNA was carried out with random hexamers. MiXCR, run by TCRdb on the immunoSEQ multiplex PCR reads, gives a single entry per CDR3 protein. The table includes around 300,000 distinct CDR3 sequences, 92% detected once. This rearrangement joins TRBV18 to TRBJ1-3, with D unresolved. The sample consisted of CD4+ T cells from PBMCs. The sequence was obtained from a human donor with multiple sclerosis. CDR3 residues: CASSYREGVSGNTIYF. The CDR3 DNA sequence: TGTGCCAGCTCATACCGGGAGGGCGTCTCTGGAAACACCATATATTTT.